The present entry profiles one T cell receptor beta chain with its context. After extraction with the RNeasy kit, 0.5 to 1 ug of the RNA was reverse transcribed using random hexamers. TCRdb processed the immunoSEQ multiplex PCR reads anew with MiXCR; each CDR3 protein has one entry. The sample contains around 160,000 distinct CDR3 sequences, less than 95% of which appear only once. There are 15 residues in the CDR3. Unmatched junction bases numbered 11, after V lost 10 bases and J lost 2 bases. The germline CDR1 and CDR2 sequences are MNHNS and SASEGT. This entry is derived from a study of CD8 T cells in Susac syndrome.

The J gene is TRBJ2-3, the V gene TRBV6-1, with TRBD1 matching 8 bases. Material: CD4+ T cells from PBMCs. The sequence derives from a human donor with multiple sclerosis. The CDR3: CATRLTGGITDTQYF. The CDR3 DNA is TGTGCCACCAGACTCACAGGGGGTATCACAGATACGCAGTATTTT.